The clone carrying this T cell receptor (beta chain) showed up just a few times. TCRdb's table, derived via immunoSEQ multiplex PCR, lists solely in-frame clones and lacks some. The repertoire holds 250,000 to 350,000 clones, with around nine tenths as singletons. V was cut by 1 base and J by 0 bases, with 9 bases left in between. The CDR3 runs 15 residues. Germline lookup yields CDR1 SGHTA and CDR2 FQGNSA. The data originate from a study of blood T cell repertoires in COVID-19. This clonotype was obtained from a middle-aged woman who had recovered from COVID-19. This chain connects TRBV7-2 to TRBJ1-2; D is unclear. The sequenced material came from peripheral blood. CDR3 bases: TGTGCCAGCAGCTTAGGTGTCGGGACTAACTATGGCTACACCTTC. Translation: CASSLGVGTNYGYTF.